This T cell receptor beta chain was obtained from a study of T cell responses to AZD1222 COVID-19 vaccine (dated by TCRdb to about 2021). At the level of the whole study: AZD1222 recipients whose second dose came at about 4 weeks and those whose second dose came at about 12 weeks were combined into one group, since spike-specific TCR depth and breadth did not differ between the two schedules. A total of more than 230 trial participants underwent TCR sequencing, of whom 207 received two doses of AZD1222 and around 26 received two doses of the MenACWY control vaccine. Trial participants were enrolled by age into 18-55, 56-69 and 70-plus year subgroups, with roughly 160, 29 and 62 TCR-sequenced participants respectively. Beyond this particular receptor, the publication reports: Participants were mostly white British and included more females than males, and it was suggested by the authors that clonal diversity may have been underestimated. Spike-specific TCR breadth and depth rose significantly after two AZD1222 doses compared with day 0 and with MenACWY recipients. No day 14 peak-response samples were available, so repertoires were characterized only after the peak T cell response. Conclusions about previously exposed vaccinees are limited because only a handful of AZD1222 recipients were SARS-CoV-2 seropositive at baseline. The 56-69-year group was small, and its depth increase did not reach significance, likely because of low power. CD4 TCRs associated with the vaccine covered the entire spike protein, and the dominant responses were in regions 160-218 and 743-854. Reportedly, close to half of the unique spike-specific TCRs recognized epitopes lying outside the regions that are mutated in the B.1.351 and B.1.1.7 variants.

Taken with the paper, the label for time point translates to: baseline before first vaccination. Samples from vaccinated people were obtained from the UK trials COV001 and COV002, which included a single-blind randomized controlled phase 2/3 trial of AZD1222 (ChAdOx1 nCoV-19) in healthy adults. For TCRbeta chain sequencing, PBMC samples were collected from trial participants at day 0 and at day 28 after the second dose. The cysteine opens and the phenylalanine closes a CDR3 of 13 amino acids. Of all the DNA, just the CDR3 is kept, 39 bases in frame from base 1. The germline V gene specifies SGHVS as CDR1 and FQNEAQ as CDR2. V is reduced by 5 bases and J by 1 base, leaving a spacing of 8 bases between them. Turning to this clone: It lacks a known antigen. Base qualities are missing; no much larger clone stands one base away.

The CDR3 regions of human TCRbeta chains were analyzed by immunosequencing. Processing in the source paper ran as follows. TCRs in the repertoires were matched against a reference library of SARS-CoV-2-specific TCRs that had been generated with the MIRA antigen-specificity platform. Breadth was defined as the fraction of unique TCRs that were SARS-CoV-2-associated. Depth was defined as the fraction of total T cells that were SARS-CoV-2-associated. Using the MIRA data, every spike-specific TCR was mapped to the spike region that the TCR reacted to and assigned to either a CD4 or a CD8 class. Log10-transformed breadth and depth values were compared by one-way ANOVA with Sidak's multiple comparisons tests. Drawn from immuneACCESS, this table holds only the in-frame rearrangements with V and J called that TCRdb kept. Clones are partly lost; checked studies trace under half to an unresolved V gene and leave the rest unexplained. Clone size and V and J calls were adopted from that table, with D and trimming inferred from the DNA. Across this sample there are about 140,000 clones, with around 93% seen only once. The top ten clones comprise roughly 3.1% of the sample.

The sample was peripheral blood, taken on day 0 of AZD1222 vaccination. The clonotype comes from an adult in good health. The sequence is built from TRBV7-8 and TRBJ1-1; the D gene lacks a confident call. CDR3 loop: CASSPRRNTEAFF. The DNA is as follows: TGTGCCAGCAGCCCCCGTAGGAACACTGAAGCTTTCTTT.